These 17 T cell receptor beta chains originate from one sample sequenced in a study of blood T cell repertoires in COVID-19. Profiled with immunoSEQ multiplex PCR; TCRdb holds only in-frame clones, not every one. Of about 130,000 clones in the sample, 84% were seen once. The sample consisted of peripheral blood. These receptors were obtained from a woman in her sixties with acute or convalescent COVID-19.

CDR3 sequence: CASTGGAAGNSPLHF. DNA for the CDR3: TGTGCCAGCACCGGAGGGGCGGCAGGCAATTCACCCCTCCACTTT. The gene calls are TRBV11-1 and TRBJ1-6, with a weak D call TRBD1 (5 bases). In germline, CDR1 is SGHAT, CDR2 FQDESV (reference sequence). V lost 7 bases to trimming and J lost 7 bases, with 17 bases between them. CDR3 length equals 15 residues. Variable domain in full (rest from reference TRBV11-1 and TRBJ1-6): EAEVAQSPRYKITEKSQAVAFWCDPISGHATLYWYRQILGQGPELLVQFQDESVVDDSQLPKDRFSAERLKGVDSTLKIQPAELGDSAMYLCASTGGAAGNSPLHFGNGTRLTVT.

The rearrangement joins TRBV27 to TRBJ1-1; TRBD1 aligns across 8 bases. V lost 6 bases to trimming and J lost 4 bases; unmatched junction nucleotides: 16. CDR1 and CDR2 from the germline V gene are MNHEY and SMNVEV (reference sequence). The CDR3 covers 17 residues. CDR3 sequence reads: CASSKTGATGGPTEAFF. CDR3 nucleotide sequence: TGTGCCAGCAGCAAGACAGGGGCAACCGGAGGGCCCACTGAAGCTTTCTTT.

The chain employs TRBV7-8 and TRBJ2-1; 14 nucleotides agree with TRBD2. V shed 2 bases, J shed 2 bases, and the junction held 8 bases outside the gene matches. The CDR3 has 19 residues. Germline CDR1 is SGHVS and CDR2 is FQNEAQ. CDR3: CASSLPTRTSGGPYNEQFF. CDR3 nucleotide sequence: TGTGCCAGCAGCTTACCCACCAGGACTAGCGGGGGGCCCTACAATGAGCAGTTCTTC. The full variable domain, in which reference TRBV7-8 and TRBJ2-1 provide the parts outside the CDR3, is GAGVSQSPRYKVAKRGQDVALRCDPISGHVSLFWYQQALGQGPEFLTYFQNEAQLDKSGLPSDRFFAERPEGSVSTLKIQRTQQEDSAVYLCASSLPTRTSGGPYNEQFFGPGTRLTVL.

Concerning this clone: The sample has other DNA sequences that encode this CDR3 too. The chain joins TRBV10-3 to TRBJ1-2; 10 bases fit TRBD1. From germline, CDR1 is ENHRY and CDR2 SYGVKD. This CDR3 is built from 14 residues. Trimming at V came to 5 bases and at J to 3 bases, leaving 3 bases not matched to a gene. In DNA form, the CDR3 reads TGTGCCATCAGTCTAGGACAGGGGGACTATGGCTACACCTTC. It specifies CAISLGQGDYGYTF.

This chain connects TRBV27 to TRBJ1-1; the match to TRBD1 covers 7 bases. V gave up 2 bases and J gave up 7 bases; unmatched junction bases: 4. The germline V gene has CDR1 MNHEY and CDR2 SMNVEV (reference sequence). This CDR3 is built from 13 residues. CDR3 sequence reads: CASSLRQGSEAFF. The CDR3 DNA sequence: TGTGCCAGCAGTTTACGACAGGGCAGTGAAGCTTTCTTT.

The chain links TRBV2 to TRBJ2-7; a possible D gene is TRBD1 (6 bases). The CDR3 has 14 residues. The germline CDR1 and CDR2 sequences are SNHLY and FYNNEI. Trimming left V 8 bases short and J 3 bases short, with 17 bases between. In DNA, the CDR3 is TGTGCCAGCCAAACTCAACAGGGCTTCTACGAGCAGTACTTC. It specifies CASQTQQGFYEQYF.

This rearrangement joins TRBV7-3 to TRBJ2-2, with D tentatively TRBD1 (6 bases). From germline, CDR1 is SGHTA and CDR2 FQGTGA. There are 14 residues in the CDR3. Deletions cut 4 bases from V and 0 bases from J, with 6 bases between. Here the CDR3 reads CASSSGANTGELFF. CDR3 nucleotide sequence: TGTGCCAGCAGCTCAGGGGCGAACACCGGGGAGCTGTTTTTT.

CDR3 residues: CASSEALDRDNSPLHF. The CDR3 DNA follows: TGTGCCAGCAGTGAAGCCTTGGACAGGGACAATTCACCCCTCCACTTT. The chain couples TRBV6-1 to TRBJ1-6; 8 nucleotides line up with TRBD1. Germline trimming cut 0 bases from V and 7 bases from J; bases unmatched to any gene: 5. Per the germline V gene, CDR1 is MNHNS and CDR2 is SASEGT. The CDR3 sequence is 16 residues long.

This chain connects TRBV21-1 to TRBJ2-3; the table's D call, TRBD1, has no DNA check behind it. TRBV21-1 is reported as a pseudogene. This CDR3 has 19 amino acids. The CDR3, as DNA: TGTGCCAGCAGCAACCCCCCGCGACAGGGGCTCGTCAACACAGATACGCAGTATTTT. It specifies CASSNPPRQGLVNTDTQYF.

CDR3 in DNA: TGTGCCAGCAGCCAATCTGCAACTAATGAAAAACTGTTTTTT. This codes for CASSQSATNEKLFF. The rearrangement joins TRBV3-1 (or the pseudogene TRBV3-2) to TRBJ1-4; D not certain. V gave up 2 bases and J gave up 0 bases, with 4 bases separating them. In germline, CDR1 is LGHDT, CDR2 YNNKEL (reference sequence). CDR3 length: 14 amino acids.

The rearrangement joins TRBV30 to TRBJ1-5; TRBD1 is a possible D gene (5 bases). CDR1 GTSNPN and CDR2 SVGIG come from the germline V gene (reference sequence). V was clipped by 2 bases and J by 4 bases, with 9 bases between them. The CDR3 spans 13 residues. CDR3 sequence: CAWSFQGNQPQHF. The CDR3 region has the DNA TGTGCCTGGAGTTTTCAGGGTAATCAGCCCCAGCATTTT.

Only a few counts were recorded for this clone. CDR3 bases: TGTGCCAGCAGTGAAGCCTGGGAGGGAACCTCATATGGCTACACCTTC. Residues: CASSEAWEGTSYGYTF. The rearrangement joins TRBV6-1 to TRBJ1-2; D is unresolved. The V gene's germline CDR1 is MNHNS and CDR2 SASEGT. V lost 0 bases, J lost 5 bases, and 16 bases lay in between. The CDR3 totals 16 residues.

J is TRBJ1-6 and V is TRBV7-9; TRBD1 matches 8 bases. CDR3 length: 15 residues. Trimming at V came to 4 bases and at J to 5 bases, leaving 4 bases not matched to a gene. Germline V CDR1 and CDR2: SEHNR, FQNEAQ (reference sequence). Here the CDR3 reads CASSSVTGDNSPLHF. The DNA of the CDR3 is TGTGCCAGCAGCTCAGTGACAGGGGATAATTCACCCCTCCACTTT.

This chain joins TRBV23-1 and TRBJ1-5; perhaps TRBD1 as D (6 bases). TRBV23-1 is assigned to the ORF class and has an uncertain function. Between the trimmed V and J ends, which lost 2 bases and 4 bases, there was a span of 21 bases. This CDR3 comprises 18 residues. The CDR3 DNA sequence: TGCGCCAGCAGTCAAGTGTGGGGAGGGGGACACGCAAATCAGCCCCAGCATTTT. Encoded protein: CASSQVWGGGHANQPQHF.

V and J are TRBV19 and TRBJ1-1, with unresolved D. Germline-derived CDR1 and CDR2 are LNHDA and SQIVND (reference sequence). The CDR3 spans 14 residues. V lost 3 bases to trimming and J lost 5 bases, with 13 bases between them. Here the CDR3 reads CASSMLRAETEAFF. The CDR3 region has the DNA TGTGCCAGTAGTATGTTGAGGGCTGAAACTGAAGCTTTCTTT.

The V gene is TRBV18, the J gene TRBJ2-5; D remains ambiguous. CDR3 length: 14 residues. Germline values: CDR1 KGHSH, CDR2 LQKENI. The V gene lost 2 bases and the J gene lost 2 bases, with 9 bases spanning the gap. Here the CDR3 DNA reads TGTGCCAGCTCACCAGGGCAACAACAAGAGACCCAGTACTTC. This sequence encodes CASSPGQQQETQYF.

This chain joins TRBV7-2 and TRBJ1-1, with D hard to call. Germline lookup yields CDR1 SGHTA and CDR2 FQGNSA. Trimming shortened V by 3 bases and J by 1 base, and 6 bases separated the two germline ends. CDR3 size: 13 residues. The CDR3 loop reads CASSFVQNTEAFF. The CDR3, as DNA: TGTGCCAGCAGCTTTGTCCAGAACACTGAAGCTTTCTTT.